This T cell receptor (beta chain) stems from a study of radiotherapy plus CTLA-4 blockade in lung cancer. Across the study: For around 18% of patients, objective responses occurred, and around 31% had disease control. The study's findings and limits: Radiotherapy plus ipilimumab was followed by expansion in blood of tumor-derived TCR clones.

From germline, CDR1 is SGHTA and CDR2 FQGTGA. The CDR3 is 18 amino acids. V lost 5 bases, J lost 2 bases, and 7 bases stayed unmatched. In the case of this clone: Its cognate antigen is unknown.

CTLA-4 blockade using ipilimumab, together with focal radiation, was received by patients with chemo-refractory metastatic non-small-cell lung cancer. Clones were read by immunoSEQ multiplex PCR, and TCRdb kept only the in-frame ones, dropping some. The sample lists about 100,000 clones; under 90% were seen once. This receptor was identified in a human donor with non-small cell lung cancer who had stable disease on radiotherapy plus ipilimumab. The V gene is TRBV7-3, the J gene TRBJ2-3, with 16 bases identical to TRBD2. The material was peripheral blood, obtained from a patient treated with radiotherapy plus ipilimumab. CDR3 loop: CASSPGTSGRALTDTQYF. The CDR3 DNA follows: TGTGCCAGCAGCCCCGGGACTAGCGGGAGGGCCCTCACAGATACGCAGTATTTT.